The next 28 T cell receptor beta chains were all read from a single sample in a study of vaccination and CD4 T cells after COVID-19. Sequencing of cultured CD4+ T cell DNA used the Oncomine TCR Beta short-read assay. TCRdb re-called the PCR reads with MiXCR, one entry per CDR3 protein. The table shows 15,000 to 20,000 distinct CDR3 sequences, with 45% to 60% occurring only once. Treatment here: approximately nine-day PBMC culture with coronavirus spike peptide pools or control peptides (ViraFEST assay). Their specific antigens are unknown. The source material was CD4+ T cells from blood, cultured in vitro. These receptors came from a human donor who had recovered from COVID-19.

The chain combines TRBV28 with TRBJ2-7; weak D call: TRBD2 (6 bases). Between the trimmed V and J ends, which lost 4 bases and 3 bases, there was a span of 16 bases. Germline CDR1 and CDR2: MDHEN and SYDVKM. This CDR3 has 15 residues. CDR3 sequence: CASSSRGLRNYEQYF. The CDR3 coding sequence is TGTGCCAGCAGTTCGCGGGGCTTGAGGAACTACGAGCAGTACTTC.

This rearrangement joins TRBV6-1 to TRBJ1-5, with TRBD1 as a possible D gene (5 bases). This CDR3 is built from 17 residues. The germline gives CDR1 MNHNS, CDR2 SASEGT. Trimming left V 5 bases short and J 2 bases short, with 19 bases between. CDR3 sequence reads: CASSPRRGTTGNQPQHF. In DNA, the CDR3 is TGTGCCAGCAGTCCACGGCGGGGGACGACAGGCAATCAGCCCCAGCATTTT.

The CDR3 nucleotides read TGTGCCAGCAGCTCACAGGTTAGCTCCTACGAGCAGTACTTC. This codes for CASSSQVSSYEQYF. This chain connects TRBV7-2 to TRBJ2-7; TRBD1 might be the D (5 bases). This CDR3 contains 14 residues. Trimming removed 4 bases at V and 0 bases at J, with 10 bases between. CDR1 and CDR2 (germline): SGHTA, FQGNSA.

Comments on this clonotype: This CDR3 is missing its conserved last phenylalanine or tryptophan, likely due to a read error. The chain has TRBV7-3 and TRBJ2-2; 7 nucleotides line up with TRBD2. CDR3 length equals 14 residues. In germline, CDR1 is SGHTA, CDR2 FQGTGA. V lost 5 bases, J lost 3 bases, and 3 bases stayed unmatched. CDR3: CASSLRGDTGELFS. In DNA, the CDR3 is TGTGCCAGCAGCCTCCGGGGGGACACCGGGGAGCTGTTTTCT.

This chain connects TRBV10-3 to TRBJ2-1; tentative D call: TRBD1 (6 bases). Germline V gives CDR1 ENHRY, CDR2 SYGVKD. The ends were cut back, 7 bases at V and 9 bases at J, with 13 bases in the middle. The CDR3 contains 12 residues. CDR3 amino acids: CAITTGTGEQFF. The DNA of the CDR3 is TGTGCCATCACCACAGGGACGGGTGAGCAGTTCTTC.

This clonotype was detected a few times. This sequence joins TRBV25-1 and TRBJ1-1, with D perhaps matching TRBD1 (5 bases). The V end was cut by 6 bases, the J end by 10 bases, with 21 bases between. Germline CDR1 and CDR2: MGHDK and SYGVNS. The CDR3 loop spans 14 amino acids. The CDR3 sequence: CASSMWGLRGVAFF. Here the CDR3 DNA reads TGTGCCAGCAGCATGTGGGGCCTTAGGGGAGTAGCTTTCTTT.

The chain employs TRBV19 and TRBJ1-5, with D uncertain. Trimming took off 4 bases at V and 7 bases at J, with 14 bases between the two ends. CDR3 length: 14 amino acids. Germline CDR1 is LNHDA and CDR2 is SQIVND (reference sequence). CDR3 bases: TGTGCCAGTAGTACTTCGACTGGCAGCCAGCCCCAGCATTTT. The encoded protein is CASSTSTGSQPQHF.

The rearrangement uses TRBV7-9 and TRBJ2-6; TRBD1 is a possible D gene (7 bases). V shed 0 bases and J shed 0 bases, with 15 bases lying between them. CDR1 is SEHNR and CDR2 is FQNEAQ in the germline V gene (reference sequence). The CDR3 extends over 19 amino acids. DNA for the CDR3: TGTGCCAGCAGCTTAGCCGGCGGGACAGAAAGCTCTGGGGCCAACGTCCTGACTTTC. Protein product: CASSLAGGTESSGANVLTF. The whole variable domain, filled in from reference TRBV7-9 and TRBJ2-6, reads DTGVSQNPRHKITKRGQNVTFRCDPISEHNRLYWYRQTLGQGPEFLTYFQNEAQLEKSRLLSDRFSAERPKGSFSTLEIQRTEQGDSAMYLCASSLAGGTESSGANVLTFGAGSRLTVL.

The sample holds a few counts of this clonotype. CDR3 protein: CASSLVSSGGSGELFF. In DNA form, the CDR3 reads TGTGCCAGCAGCTTGGTATCTAGCGGGGGCTCCGGGGAGCTGTTTTTT. The genes are TRBV7-2 and TRBJ2-2; 10 nucleotides align to TRBD2. After removal of 3 bases from V and 6 bases from J, the junction contained 7 bases not matched to a gene. Germline V gene sequence: CDR1 SGHTA, CDR2 FQGNSA. The CDR3 totals 16 residues.

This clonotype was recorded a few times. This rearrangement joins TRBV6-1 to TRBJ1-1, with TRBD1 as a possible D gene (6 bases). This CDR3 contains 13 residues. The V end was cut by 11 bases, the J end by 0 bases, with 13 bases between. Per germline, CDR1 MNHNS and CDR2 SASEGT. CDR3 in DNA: TGTGCCTGCCAAGGGGGGATGAACACTGAAGCTTTCTTT. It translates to CACQGGMNTEAFF.

The CDR3 reads CASSRTSGYNEQFF. The DNA for the CDR3 is TGTGCCAGCAGCAGGACTAGCGGATACAATGAGCAGTTCTTC. The genes are TRBV11-3 and TRBJ2-1; TRBD2 matches 10 bases. The CDR3 extends over 14 amino acids. The germline V gene has CDR1 SGHNT and CDR2 YENEEA. The V and J ends lost 5 bases and 4 bases, in that order; junction bases with no gene match: 2.

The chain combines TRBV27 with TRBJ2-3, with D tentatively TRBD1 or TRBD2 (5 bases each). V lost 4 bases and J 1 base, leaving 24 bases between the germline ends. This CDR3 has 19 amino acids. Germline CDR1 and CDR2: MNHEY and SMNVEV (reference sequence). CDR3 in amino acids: CASSSAGTLHFAGTDTQYF. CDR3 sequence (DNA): TGTGCCAGCAGTTCTGCCGGGACGCTCCATTTTGCGGGCACAGATACGCAGTATTTT.

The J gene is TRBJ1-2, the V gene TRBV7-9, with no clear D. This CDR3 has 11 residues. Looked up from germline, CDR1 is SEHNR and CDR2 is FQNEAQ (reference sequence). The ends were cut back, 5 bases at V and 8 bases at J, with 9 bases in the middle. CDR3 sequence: CASSHRSGYTF. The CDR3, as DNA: TGTGCCAGCAGCCATCGGTCAGGCTACACCTTC.

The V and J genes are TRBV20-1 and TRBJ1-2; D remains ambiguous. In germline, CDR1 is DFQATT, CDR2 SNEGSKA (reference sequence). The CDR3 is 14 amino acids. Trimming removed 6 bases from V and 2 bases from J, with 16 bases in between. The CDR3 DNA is TGCAGTGCCACGACCTCGGGAAGAAACTATGGCTACACCTTC. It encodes CSATTSGRNYGYTF.

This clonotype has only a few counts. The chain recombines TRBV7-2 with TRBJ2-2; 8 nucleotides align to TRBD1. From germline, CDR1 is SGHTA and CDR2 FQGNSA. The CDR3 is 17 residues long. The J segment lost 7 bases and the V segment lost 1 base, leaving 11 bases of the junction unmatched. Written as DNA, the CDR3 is TGTGCCAGCAGCTTAGGGCGGAGGACAGGGTTCGGCGGGGAGCTGTTTTTT. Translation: CASSLGRRTGFGGELFF.

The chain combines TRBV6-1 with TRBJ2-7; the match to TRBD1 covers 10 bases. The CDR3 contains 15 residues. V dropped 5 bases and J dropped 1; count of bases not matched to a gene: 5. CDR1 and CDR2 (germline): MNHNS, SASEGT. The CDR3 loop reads CASSLPGQGSYEQYF. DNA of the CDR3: TGTGCCAGCAGTCTTCCGGGACAGGGGTCCTACGAGCAGTACTTC.

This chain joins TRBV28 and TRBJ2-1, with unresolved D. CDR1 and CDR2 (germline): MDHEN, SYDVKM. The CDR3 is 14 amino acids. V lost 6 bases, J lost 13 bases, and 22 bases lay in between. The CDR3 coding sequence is TGTGCCAGCAGGCCGGGCTCTCCTATCCTCTTCCAGTTCTTC. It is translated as CASRPGSPILFQFF.

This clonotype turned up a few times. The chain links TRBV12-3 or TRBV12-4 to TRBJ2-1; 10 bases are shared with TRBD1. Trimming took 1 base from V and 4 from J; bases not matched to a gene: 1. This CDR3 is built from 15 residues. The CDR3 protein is CASSLGTGGYNEQFF. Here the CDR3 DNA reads TGTGCCAGCAGTTTAGGGACAGGGGGATACAATGAGCAGTTCTTC.

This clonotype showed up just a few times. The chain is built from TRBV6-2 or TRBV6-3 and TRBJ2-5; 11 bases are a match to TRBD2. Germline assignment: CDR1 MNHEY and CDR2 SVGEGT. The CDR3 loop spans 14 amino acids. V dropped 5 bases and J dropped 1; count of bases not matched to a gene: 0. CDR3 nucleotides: TGTGCCAGCAGTGGACTAGCGGGCCAAGAGACCCAGTACTTC. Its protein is CASSGLAGQETQYF.

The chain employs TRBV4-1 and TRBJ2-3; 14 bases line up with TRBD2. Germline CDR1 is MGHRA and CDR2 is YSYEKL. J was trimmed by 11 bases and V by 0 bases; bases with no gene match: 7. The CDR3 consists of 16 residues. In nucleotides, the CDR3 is TGCGCCAGCAGCCAAGATCCGACTAGCGGGGGGGCGATGCAGTATTTT. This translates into CASSQDPTSGGAMQYF.

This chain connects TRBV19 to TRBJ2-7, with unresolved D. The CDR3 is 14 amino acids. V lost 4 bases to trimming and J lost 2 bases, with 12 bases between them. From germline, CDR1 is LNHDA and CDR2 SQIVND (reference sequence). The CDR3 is CASSTRLNTYEQYF. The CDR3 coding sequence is TGTGCCAGTAGTACCCGATTGAATACCTACGAGCAGTACTTC. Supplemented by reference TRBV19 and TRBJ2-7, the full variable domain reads DGGITQSPKYLFRKEGQNVTLSCEQNLNHDAMYWYRQDPGQGLRLIYYSQIVNDFQKGDIAEGYSVSREKKESFPLTVTSAQKNPTAFYLCASSTRLNTYEQYFGPGTRLTVT.

CDR3 sequence: CASSPPRLDEQYF. As DNA, the CDR3 is TGTGCCAGCAGCCCCCCCCGACTAGACGAGCAGTACTTC. The gene calls are TRBV7-2 and TRBJ2-7, with a possible D match to TRBD2 (6 bases). V shed 5 bases and J shed 5 bases, with 13 bases lying between them. The CDR3 is 13 residues long. The V gene's germline CDR1 is SGHTA and CDR2 FQGNSA.

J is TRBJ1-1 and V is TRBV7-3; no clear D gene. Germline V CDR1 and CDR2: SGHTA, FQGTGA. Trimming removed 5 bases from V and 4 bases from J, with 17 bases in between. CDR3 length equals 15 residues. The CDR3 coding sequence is TGTGCCAGCAGCCCCCAATCCCAAATCGGCACTGAAGCTTTCTTT. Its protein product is CASSPQSQIGTEAFF.

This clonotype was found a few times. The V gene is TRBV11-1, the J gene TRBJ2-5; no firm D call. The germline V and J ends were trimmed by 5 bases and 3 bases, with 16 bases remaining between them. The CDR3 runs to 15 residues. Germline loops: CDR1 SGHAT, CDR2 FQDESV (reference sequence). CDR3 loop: CASSPLGIAEETQYF. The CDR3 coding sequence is TGTGCCAGCAGCCCCCTAGGAATAGCCGAAGAGACCCAGTACTTC.

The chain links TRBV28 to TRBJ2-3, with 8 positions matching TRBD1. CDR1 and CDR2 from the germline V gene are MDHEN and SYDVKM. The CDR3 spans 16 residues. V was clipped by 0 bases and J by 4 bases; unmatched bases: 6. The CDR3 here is CASSLWGRGRPDTQYF. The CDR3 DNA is TGTGCCAGCAGTTTATGGGGCAGGGGGCGCCCAGATACGCAGTATTTT. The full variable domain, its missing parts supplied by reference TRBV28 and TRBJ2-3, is DVKVTQSSRYLVKRTGEKVFLECVQDMDHENMFWYRQDPGLGLRLIYFSYDVKMKEKGDIPEGYSVSREKKERFSLILESASTNQTSMYLCASSLWGRGRPDTQYFGPGTRLTVL.

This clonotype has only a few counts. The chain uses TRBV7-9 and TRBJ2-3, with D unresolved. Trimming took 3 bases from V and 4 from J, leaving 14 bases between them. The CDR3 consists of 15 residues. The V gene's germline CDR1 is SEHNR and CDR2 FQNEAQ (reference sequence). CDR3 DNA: TGTGCCAGCAGCTTGTCTTTCCGGGCCCCAGATACGCAGTATTTT. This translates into CASSLSFRAPDTQYF.

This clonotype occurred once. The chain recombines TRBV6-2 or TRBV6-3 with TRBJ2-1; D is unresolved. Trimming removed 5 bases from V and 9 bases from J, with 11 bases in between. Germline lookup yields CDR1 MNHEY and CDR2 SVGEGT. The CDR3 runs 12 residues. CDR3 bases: TGTGCCAGCAGTACCCCCTGGCCTGAGCAGTTCTTC. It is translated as CASSTPWPEQFF.

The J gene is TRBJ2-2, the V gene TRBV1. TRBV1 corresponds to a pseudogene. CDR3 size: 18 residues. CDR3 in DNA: TGCACCAGCAGCCAAGAACAGCTGAACTTTACGAACACCGGGGAGCTGTTTTTT. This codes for CTSSQEQLNFTNTGELFF.